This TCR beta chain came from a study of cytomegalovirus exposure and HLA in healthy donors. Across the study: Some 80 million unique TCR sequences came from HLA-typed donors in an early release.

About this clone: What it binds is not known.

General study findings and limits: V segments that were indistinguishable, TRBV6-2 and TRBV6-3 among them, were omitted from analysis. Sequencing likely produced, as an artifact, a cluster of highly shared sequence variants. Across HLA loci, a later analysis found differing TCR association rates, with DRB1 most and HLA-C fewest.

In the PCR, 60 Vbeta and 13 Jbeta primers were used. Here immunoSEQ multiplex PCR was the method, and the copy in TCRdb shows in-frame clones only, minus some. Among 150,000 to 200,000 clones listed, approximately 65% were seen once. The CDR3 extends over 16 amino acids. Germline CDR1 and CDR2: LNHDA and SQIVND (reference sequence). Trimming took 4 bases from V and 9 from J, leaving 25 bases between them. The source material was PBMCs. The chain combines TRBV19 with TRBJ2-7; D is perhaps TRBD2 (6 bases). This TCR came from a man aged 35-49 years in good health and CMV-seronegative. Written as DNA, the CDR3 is TGTGCCAGTAGTACCCCGGCTCTTGGGGGACTCGGGGGGCAGTACTTC. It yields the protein CASSTPALGGLGGQYF. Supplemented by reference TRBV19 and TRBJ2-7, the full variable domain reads DGGITQSPKYLFRKEGQNVTLSCEQNLNHDAMYWYRQDPGQGLRLIYYSQIVNDFQKGDIAEGYSVSREKKESFPLTVTSAQKNPTAFYLCASSTPALGGLGGQYFGPGTRLTVT.